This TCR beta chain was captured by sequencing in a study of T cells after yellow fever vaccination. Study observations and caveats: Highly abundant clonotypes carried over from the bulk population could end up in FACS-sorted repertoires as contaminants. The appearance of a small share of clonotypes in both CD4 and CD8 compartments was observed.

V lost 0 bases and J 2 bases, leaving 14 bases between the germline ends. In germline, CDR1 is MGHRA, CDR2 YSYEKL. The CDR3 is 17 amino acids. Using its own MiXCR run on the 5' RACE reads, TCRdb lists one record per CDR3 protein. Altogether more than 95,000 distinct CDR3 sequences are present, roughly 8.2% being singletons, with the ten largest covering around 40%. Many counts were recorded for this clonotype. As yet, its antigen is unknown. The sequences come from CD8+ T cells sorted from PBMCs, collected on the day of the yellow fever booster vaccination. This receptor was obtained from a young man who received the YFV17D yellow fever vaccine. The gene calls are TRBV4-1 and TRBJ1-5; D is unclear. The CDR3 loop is CASSQDRVFGGNQPQHF. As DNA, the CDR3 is TGCGCCAGCAGCCAAGATCGGGTCTTCGGTGGCAATCAGCCCCAGCATTTT.